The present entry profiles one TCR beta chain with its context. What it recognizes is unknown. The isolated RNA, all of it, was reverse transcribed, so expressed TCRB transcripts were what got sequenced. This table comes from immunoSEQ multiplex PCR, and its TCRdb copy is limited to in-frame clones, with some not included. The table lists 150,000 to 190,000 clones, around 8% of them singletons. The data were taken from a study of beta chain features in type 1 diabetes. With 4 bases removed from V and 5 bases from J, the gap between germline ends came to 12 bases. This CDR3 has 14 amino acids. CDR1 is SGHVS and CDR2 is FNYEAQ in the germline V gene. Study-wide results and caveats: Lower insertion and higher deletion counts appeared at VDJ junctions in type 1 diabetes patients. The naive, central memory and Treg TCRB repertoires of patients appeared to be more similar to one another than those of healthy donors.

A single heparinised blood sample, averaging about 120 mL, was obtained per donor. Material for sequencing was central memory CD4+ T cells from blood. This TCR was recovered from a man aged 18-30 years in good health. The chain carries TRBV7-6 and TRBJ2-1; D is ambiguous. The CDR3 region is CASSSPGLHNEQFF. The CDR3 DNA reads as TGTGCCAGCAGCTCACCAGGCCTACACAATGAGCAGTTCTTC.